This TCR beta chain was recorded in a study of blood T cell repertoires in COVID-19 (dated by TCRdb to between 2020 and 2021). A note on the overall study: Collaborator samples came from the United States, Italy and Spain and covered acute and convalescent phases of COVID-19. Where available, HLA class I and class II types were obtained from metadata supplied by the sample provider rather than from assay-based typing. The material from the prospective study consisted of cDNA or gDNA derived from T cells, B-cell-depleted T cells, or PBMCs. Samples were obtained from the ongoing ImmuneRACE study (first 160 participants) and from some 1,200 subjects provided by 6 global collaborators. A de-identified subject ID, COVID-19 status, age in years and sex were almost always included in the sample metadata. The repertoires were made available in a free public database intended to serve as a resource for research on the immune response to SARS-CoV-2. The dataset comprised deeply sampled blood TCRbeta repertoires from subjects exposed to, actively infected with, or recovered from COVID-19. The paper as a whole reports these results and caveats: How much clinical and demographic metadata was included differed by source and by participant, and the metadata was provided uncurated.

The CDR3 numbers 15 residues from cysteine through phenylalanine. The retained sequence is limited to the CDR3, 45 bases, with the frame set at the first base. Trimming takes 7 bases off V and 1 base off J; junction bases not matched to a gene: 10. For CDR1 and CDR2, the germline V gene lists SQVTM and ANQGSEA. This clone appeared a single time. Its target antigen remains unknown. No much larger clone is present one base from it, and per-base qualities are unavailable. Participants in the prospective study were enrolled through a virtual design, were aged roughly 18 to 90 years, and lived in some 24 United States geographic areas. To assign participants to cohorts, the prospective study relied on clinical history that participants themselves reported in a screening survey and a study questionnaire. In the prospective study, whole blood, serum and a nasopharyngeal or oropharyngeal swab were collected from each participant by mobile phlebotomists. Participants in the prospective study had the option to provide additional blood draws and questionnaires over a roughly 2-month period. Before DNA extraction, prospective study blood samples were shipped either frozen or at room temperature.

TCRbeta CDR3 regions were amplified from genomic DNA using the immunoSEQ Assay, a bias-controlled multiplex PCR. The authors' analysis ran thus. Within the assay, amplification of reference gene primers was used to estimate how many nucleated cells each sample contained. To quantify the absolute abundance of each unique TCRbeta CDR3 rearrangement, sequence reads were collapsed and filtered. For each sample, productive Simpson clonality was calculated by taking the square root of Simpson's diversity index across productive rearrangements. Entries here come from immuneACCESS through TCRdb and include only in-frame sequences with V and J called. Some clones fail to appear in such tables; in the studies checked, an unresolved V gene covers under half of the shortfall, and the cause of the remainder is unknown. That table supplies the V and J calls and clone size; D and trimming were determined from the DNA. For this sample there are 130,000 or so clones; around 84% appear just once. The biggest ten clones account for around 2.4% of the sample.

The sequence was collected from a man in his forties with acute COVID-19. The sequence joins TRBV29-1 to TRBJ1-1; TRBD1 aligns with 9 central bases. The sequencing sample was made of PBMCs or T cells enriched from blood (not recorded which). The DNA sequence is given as TGCAGCGAGGCGAGCCTGGACAGGGGGAACACTGAAGCTTTCTTT. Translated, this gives CSEASLDRGNTEAFF.